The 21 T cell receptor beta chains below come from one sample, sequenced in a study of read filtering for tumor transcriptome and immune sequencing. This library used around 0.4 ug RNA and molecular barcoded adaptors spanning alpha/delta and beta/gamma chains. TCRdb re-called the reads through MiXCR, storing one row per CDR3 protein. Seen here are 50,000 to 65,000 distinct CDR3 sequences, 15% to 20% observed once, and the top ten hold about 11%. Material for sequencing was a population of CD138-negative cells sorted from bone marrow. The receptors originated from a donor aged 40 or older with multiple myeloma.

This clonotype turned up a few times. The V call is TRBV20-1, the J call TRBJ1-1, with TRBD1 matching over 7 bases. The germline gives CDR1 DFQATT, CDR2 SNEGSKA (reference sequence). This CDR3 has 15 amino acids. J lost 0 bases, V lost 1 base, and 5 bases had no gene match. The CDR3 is CSARVLTGLNTEAFF. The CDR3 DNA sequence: TGCAGTGCTAGAGTCTTGACAGGGCTGAACACTGAAGCTTTCTTT.

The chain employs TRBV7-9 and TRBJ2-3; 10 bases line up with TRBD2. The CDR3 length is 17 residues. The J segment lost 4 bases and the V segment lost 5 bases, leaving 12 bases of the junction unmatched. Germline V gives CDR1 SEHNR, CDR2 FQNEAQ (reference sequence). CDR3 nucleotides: TGTGCCAGCAGCCACGGACTAGCGGAGGGAACTGCAGATACGCAGTATTTT. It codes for CASSHGLAEGTADTQYF.

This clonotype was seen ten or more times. The CDR3 sequence is CASSPGQLFYGYTF. In nucleotides, the CDR3 is TGTGCCAGCAGCCCGGGACAGCTTTTCTATGGCTACACCTTC. This chain joins TRBV28 and TRBJ1-2; 7 nucleotides align to TRBD1. V gave up 6 bases and J gave up 4 bases; unmatched junction bases: 8. The V gene's germline CDR1 is MDHEN and CDR2 SYDVKM. The CDR3 is 14 amino acids.

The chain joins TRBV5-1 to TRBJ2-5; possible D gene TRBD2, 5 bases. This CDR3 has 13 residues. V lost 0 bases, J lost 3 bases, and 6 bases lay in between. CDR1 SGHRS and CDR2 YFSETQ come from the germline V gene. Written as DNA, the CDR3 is TGCGCCAGCAGCTTGGAACTAGAAGAGACCCAGTACTTC. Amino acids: CASSLELEETQYF.

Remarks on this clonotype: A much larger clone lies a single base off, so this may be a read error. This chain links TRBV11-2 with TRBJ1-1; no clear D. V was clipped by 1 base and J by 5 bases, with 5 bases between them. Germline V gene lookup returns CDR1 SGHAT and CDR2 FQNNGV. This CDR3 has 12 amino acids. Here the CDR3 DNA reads TGTGCCAGCAGCTTAGTGGATACTGAAGCTTTCTTT. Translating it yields CASSLVDTEAFF.

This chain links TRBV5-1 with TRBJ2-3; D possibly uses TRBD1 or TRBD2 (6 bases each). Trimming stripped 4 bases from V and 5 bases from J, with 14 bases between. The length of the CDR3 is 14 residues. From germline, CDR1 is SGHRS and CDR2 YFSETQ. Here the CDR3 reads CASSRGTTGDTQYF. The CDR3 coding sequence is TGCGCCAGCAGCCGCGGGACAACGGGAGATACGCAGTATTTT.

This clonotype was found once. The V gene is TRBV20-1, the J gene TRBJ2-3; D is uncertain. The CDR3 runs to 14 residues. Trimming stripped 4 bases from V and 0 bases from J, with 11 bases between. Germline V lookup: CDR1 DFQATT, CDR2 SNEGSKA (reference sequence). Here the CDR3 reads CSATGTLSTDTQYF. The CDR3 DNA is TGCAGTGCTACAGGAACTCTTAGCACAGATACGCAGTATTTT.

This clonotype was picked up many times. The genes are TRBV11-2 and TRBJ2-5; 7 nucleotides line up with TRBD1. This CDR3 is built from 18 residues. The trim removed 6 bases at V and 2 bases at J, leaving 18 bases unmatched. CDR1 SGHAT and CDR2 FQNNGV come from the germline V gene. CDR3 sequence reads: CASSRNYPGQLRQETQYF. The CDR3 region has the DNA TGTGCCAGCAGTCGTAACTATCCGGGACAGTTACGACAAGAGACCCAGTACTTC. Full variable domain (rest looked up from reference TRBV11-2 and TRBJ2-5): EAGVAQSPRYKIIEKRQSVAFWCNPISGHATLYWYQQILGQGPKLLIQFQNNGVVDDSQLPKDRFSAERLKGVDSTLKIQPAKLEDSAVYLCASSRNYPGQLRQETQYFGPGTRLLVL.

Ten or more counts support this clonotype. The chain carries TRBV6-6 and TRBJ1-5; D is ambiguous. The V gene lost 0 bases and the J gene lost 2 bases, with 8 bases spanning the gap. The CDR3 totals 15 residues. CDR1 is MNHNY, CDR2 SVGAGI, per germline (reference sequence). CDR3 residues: CASSYSGSGNQPQHF. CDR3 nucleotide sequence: TGTGCCAGCAGTTACTCGGGGTCTGGCAATCAGCCCCAGCATTTT.

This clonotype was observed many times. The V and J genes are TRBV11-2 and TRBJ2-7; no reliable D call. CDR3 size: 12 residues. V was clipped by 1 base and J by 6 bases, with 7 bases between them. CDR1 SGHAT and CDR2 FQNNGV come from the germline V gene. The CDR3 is CASSLGSGEQYF. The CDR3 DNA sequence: TGTGCCAGCAGCTTAGGTTCAGGCGAGCAGTACTTC.

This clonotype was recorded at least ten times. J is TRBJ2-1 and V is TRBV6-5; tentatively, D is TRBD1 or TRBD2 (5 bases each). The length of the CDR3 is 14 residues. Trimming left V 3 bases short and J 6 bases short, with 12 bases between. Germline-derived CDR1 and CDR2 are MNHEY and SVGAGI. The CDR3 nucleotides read TGTGCCAGCAGTTATAGGGGAGTTAGCAATGAGCAGTTCTTC. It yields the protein CASSYRGVSNEQFF.

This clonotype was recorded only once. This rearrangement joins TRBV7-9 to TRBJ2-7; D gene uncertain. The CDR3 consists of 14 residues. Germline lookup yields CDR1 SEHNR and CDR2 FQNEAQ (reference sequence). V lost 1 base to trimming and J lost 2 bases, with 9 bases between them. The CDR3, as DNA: TGTGCCAGCAGCTTAGGCAGTTCCCCCTACGAGCAGTACTTC. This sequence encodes CASSLGSSPYEQYF.

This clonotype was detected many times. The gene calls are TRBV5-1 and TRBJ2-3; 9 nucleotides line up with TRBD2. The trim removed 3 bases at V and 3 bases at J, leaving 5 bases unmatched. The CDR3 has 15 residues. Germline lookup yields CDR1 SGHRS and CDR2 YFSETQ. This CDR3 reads CASSSNSGRTDTQYF. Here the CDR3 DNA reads TGCGCCAGCAGCTCTAATAGCGGGAGAACAGATACGCAGTATTTT.

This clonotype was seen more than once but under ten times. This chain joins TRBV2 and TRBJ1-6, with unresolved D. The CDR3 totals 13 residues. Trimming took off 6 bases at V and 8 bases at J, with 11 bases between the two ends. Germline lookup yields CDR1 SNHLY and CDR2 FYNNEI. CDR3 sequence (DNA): TGTGCCAGCAGCAGGCCAGGAGATTCACCCCTCCACTTT. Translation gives CASSRPGDSPLHF.

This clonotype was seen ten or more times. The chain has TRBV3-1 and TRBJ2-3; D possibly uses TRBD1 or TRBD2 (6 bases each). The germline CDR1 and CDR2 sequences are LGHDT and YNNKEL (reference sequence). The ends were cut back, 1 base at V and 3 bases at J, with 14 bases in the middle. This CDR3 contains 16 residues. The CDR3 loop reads CASSQGAEGDTDTQYF. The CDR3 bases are TGTGCCAGCAGCCAAGGCGCGGAGGGGGATACAGATACGCAGTATTTT.

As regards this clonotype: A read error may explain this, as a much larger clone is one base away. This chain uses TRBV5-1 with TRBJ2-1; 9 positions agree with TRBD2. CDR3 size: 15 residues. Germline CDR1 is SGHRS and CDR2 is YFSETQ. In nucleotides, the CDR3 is TGCGCCAGCAGCCCCGGGACTAGCTCCCACAATGAGCAGTTCTTC. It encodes CASSPGTSSHNEQFF.

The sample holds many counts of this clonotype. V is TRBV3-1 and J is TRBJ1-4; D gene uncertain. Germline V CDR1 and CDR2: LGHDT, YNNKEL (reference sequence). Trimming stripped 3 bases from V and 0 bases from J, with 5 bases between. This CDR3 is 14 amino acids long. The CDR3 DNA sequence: TGTGCCAGCAGCCAGACAACAACTAATGAAAAACTGTTTTTT. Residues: CASSQTTTNEKLFF.

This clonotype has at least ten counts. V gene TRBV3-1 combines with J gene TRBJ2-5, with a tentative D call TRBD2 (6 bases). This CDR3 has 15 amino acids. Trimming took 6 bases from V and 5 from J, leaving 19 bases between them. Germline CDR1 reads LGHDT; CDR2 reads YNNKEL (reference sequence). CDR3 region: CASRMTGTPGETQYF. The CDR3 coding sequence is TGTGCCAGCAGAATGACCGGGACTCCGGGCGAGACCCAGTACTTC.

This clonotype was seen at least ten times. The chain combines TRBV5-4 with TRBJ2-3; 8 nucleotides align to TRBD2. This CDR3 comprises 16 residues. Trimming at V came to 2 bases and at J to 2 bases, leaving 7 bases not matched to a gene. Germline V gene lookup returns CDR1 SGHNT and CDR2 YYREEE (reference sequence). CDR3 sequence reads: CASSLPGGGLTDTQYF. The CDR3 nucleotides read TGTGCCAGCAGCTTACCGGGAGGGGGGCTCACAGATACGCAGTATTTT.

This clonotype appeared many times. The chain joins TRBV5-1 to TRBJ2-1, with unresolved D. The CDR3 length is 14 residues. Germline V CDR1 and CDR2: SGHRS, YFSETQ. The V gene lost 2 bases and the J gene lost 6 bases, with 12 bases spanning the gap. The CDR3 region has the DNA TGCGCCAGCAGCTTAAGTCAACCATTCAATGAGCAGTTCTTC. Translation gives CASSLSQPFNEQFF.

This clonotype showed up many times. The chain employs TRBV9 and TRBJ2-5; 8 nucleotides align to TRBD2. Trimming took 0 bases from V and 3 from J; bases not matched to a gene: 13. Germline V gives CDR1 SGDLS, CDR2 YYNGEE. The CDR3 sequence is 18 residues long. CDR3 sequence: CASSVAPEGGLGKETQYF. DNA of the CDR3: TGTGCCAGCAGCGTAGCCCCCGAGGGGGGACTAGGAAAAGAGACCCAGTACTTC.